Following are 25 T cell receptor beta chains from one sample sequenced in a study of cytomegalovirus exposure and HLA in healthy donors. The PCR used 60 Vbeta and 13 Jbeta primers. Using immunoSEQ multiplex PCR, the repertoire was profiled, and TCRdb retains in-frame clones only, with some absent. The data contain fewer than 150,000 clones, about four fifths of them singletons. The sequenced sample was PBMCs. The receptors come from a female donor in good health and CMV-seropositive.

The chain has TRBV4-1 and TRBJ2-7, with D possibly being TRBD1 (5 bases). The V end lost 5 bases, the J end lost 5 bases, and 19 bases lay between the germline ends. CDR3 length equals 15 residues. The germline CDR1 and CDR2 sequences are MGHRA and YSYEKL. Here the CDR3 DNA reads TGCGCCAGCAGCTCCCAGACAGTCTCCTTAGACGAGCAGTACTTC. It yields the protein CASSSQTVSLDEQYF.

This sequence joins TRBV15 and TRBJ2-7, with D possibly matching TRBD1 (5 bases). Trimming removed 4 bases at V and 7 bases at J, with 23 bases between. CDR1 is LNHNV, CDR2 YYDKDF, per germline (reference sequence). This CDR3 spans 16 amino acids. This CDR3 is CATSMLKTARSGEQYF. The CDR3 DNA reads as TGTGCCACCAGCATGCTGAAGACAGCAAGATCTGGTGAGCAGTACTTC.

The gene calls are TRBV5-6 and TRBJ2-3, with 7 bases lining up with TRBD2. Germline V gene sequence: CDR1 SGHDT, CDR2 YYEEEE. Unmatched junction bases numbered 9, after V lost 4 bases and J lost 4 bases. The CDR3 sequence is 15 residues long. CDR3 DNA: TGTGCCAGCAGCCCTTTATCGGGGGGTGCAGATACGCAGTATTTT. Translation: CASSPLSGGADTQYF.

The CDR3 sequence is CASSLEDRPADTQYF. The CDR3 nucleotides are TGCGCCAGCAGCTTGGAGGACAGGCCAGCAGATACGCAGTATTTT. This chain connects TRBV5-1 to TRBJ2-3; 7 bases align to TRBD1. Germline trimming cut 0 bases from V and 4 bases from J; bases unmatched to any gene: 5. This CDR3 contains 15 residues. CDR1 is SGHRS, CDR2 YFSETQ, per germline.

The rearrangement uses TRBV2 and TRBJ1-6; a weak D match, TRBD1 (5 bases). Germline V gene lookup returns CDR1 SNHLY and CDR2 FYNNEI. The CDR3 contains 15 residues. V was shortened by 4 bases and J by 8 bases, with 15 bases between the two germline ends. This CDR3 reads CASSVFGTGDSPLHF. The CDR3 coding sequence is TGTGCCAGCAGTGTCTTCGGGACGGGGGATTCACCCCTCCACTTT.

V gene TRBV5-4 combines with J gene TRBJ1-2; TRBD1 aligns across 7 bases. Unmatched junction bases numbered 8, after V lost 1 base and J lost 5 bases. The V gene's germline CDR1 is SGHNT and CDR2 YYREEE (reference sequence). There are 15 residues in the CDR3. CDR3 in DNA: TGTGCCAGCAGCTTGATAGCCGGGACAGTATATGGCTACACCTTC. Translated, it gives CASSLIAGTVYGYTF. Supplemented by reference TRBV5-4 and TRBJ1-2, the full variable domain reads ETGVTQSPTHLIKTRGQQVTLRCSSQSGHNTVSWYQQALGQGPQFIFQYYREEENGRGNFPPRFSGLQFPNYSSELNVNALELDDSALYLCASSLIAGTVYGYTFGSGTRLTVV.

The chain carries TRBV30 and TRBJ2-3, with D perhaps TRBD2 (6 bases). Germline CDR1 GTSNPN, CDR2 SVGIG (reference sequence). The CDR3 is 14 amino acids. With 1 base removed from V and 6 bases from J, the gap between germline ends came to 14 bases. The CDR3: CAWSGLVRADTQYF. CDR3 in DNA: TGTGCCTGGAGTGGACTAGTGAGGGCGGATACGCAGTATTTT.

In its sample, this clone was seen once. This rearrangement joins TRBV28 to TRBJ2-1, with 7 bases matching TRBD2. CDR3 size: 15 residues. Germline CDR1 and CDR2: MDHEN and SYDVKM. With V trimmed by 3 bases and J by 9 bases, 11 bases remained unmatched. This CDR3 is CASSFQGSTSSEQFF. The CDR3 DNA is TGTGCCAGCAGTTTCCAAGGGTCGACTAGCAGTGAGCAGTTCTTC.

This sequence joins TRBV11-2 and TRBJ2-5, with unresolved D. CDR1 and CDR2 (germline): SGHAT, FQNNGV. This CDR3 contains 14 residues. V shed 2 bases and J shed 1 base, with 8 bases lying between them. The CDR3 DNA is TGTGCCAGCAGCTTACGTGTCTTCCAAGAGACCCAGTACTTC. As protein: CASSLRVFQETQYF.

CDR3 nucleotide sequence: TGTGCCAGCAGCCCACAGTCACTCTATGGCTACACCTTC. Protein sequence: CASSPQSLYGYTF. The chain is built from TRBV6-6 and TRBJ1-2; D call uncertain. Germline lookup yields CDR1 MNHNY and CDR2 SVGAGI (reference sequence). V gave up 6 bases and J gave up 4 bases, with 12 bases separating them. The CDR3 is made up of 13 amino acids.

The chain has TRBV10-3 and TRBJ1-1; no reliable D call. Per the germline V gene, CDR1 is ENHRY and CDR2 is SYGVKD. The CDR3 runs to 14 residues. V was clipped by 1 base and J by 4 bases, with 10 bases between them. As DNA, the CDR3 is TGTGCCATCAGTGAGTTAGATCGGGGCACTGAAGCTTTCTTT. Its protein is CAISELDRGTEAFF.

The rearrangement joins TRBV11-1 to TRBJ1-2, with 8 bases aligning to TRBD1. The J segment lost 6 bases and the V segment lost 5 bases, leaving 11 bases of the junction unmatched. CDR1 is SGHAT, CDR2 FQDESV, per germline (reference sequence). The CDR3 is 15 residues long. As DNA, the CDR3 is TGTGCCAGCAGCCTTACTCCGACAGGGGAGGATGGCTACACCTTC. Translating gives CASSLTPTGEDGYTF.

The CDR3, as DNA: TGTGCCAGCAGCTCGGCGGGGGACCGCACCGGGGAGCTGTTTTTT. It specifies CASSSAGDRTGELFF. The V call is TRBV5-8, the J call TRBJ2-2; 7 bases align to TRBD2. Germline trimming cut 3 bases from V and 4 bases from J; bases unmatched to any gene: 6. The CDR3 extends over 15 amino acids. Germline loops: CDR1 SGHTS, CDR2 YDEGEE.

This clone turned up a few times. This chain uses TRBV5-1 with TRBJ1-1; D perhaps matches TRBD1 (5 bases). CDR3 length: 15 amino acids. The germline V gene has CDR1 SGHRS and CDR2 YFSETQ. V was cut by 0 bases and J by 1 base, with 10 bases left in between. The CDR3 reads CASSLGGSKNTEAFF. The DNA for the CDR3 is TGCGCCAGCAGCTTGGGGGGCAGCAAGAACACTGAAGCTTTCTTT. Full variable domain (missing parts from reference TRBV5-1 and TRBJ1-1): KAGVTQTPRYLIKTRGQQVTLSCSPISGHRSVSWYQQTPGQGLQFLFEYFSETQRNKGNFPGRFSGRQFSNSRSEMNVSTLELGDSALYLCASSLGGSKNTEAFFGQGTRLTVV.

CDR3: CASSVGTGRYGYTF. In nucleotides, the CDR3 is TGTGCCAGCAGCGTGGGGACAGGGAGGTATGGCTACACCTTC. The V call is TRBV9, the J call TRBJ1-2, with TRBD1 identical over 9 bases. CDR1 SGDLS and CDR2 YYNGEE come from the germline V gene. The CDR3 consists of 14 residues. V was clipped by 2 bases and J by 5 bases; unmatched bases: 4.

This clone was counted only a few times. This chain connects TRBV5-1 to TRBJ2-2; 8 bases are a match to TRBD1. Losses at the gene ends were 7 bases for V and 3 bases for J; bases not matched to a gene: 11. The germline V gene has CDR1 SGHRS and CDR2 YFSETQ. CDR3 length equals 16 residues. This CDR3 reads CASAVAQGAYTGELFF. The CDR3 DNA sequence: TGCGCCAGCGCCGTGGCGCAGGGGGCTTACACCGGGGAGCTGTTTTTT.

About this clone: An end of the junction does not agree with germline; a read error may underlie this. CDR3 nucleotide sequence: TGTGCTAGCAGCTTGTACAGGACAGGGCAGAATGAGCAGTTCTTC. This sequence encodes CASSLYRTGQNEQFF. The chain employs TRBV7-7 and TRBJ2-1, with 8 bases matching TRBD1. CDR1 is SSHAT, CDR2 FNYEAQ, per germline (reference sequence). The CDR3 is made up of 15 amino acids.

The chain carries TRBV11-2 and TRBJ2-1; no firm D call. Germline assignment: CDR1 SGHAT and CDR2 FQNNGV. V was shortened by 5 bases and J by 2 bases, with 16 bases between the two germline ends. CDR3 size: 16 residues. DNA for the CDR3: TGTGCCAGCAGCGCGTTAGATCGTCCCCCCTACAATGAGCAGTTCTTC. It yields the protein CASSALDRPPYNEQFF.

This clone was counted a single time. V gene TRBV30 combines with J gene TRBJ1-6; 9 bases agree with TRBD1. CDR3 length: 14 residues. Looked up from germline, CDR1 is GTSNPN and CDR2 is SVGIG (reference sequence). The junction had 5 bases not matched to a gene; V was cut back by 1 base and J by 10 bases. This CDR3 reads CAWSETGGGSPLHF. CDR3 nucleotide sequence: TGTGCCTGGAGTGAAACAGGGGGCGGATCACCCCTCCACTTT.

V and J are TRBV6-6 and TRBJ1-1; no clear D. The V gene's germline CDR1 is MNHNY and CDR2 SVGAGI (reference sequence). The germline V and J ends were trimmed by 0 bases and 7 bases, with 3 bases remaining between them. CDR3 size: 11 residues. The CDR3 reads CASSYSFEAFF. The DNA for the CDR3 is TGTGCCAGCAGTTACTCCTTTGAAGCTTTCTTT.

The J gene is TRBJ1-1, the V gene TRBV28; TRBD1 agrees at 9 bases. The CDR3 runs to 16 residues. Germline CDR1 reads MDHEN; CDR2 reads SYDVKM. After removal of 2 bases from V and 3 bases from J, the junction contained 7 bases not matched to a gene. CDR3 region: CASSLLGTGQDTEAFF. The DNA of the CDR3 is TGTGCCAGCAGTTTACTAGGGACAGGGCAGGACACTGAAGCTTTCTTT.

A single count supports this clone. As DNA, the CDR3 is TGTGCCAGTAGTACCGACAGGGCTCCTCGATATACGCAGTATTTT. Translation: CASSTDRAPRYTQYF. The chain uses TRBV19 and TRBJ2-3; 7 bases align to TRBD1. Losses at the gene ends were 4 bases for V and 7 bases for J; bases not matched to a gene: 11. Germline values: CDR1 LNHDA, CDR2 SQIVND (reference sequence). The CDR3 has 15 amino acids.

This sequence joins TRBV5-1 and TRBJ2-1, with D possibly being TRBD1 (6 bases). Germline V gene data show CDR1 as SGHRS and CDR2 as YFSETQ. V shed 3 bases and J shed 9 bases, with 13 bases lying between them. The CDR3 is made up of 13 amino acids. This CDR3 is CASSSEGQGEQFF. The CDR3 DNA reads TGCGCCAGCAGCTCCGAGGGACAAGGTGAGCAGTTCTTC.

V gene TRBV14 combines with J gene TRBJ1-2, with 11 nucleotides matching TRBD1. There are 13 residues in the CDR3. The V segment lost 4 bases and the J segment 12 bases; nucleotides outside the gene matches: 7. Germline values: CDR1 SGHDN, CDR2 FVKESK. The DNA for the CDR3 is TGTGCCAGCAGCCGTAGCGGACAGGGGGCGCACACCTTC. Translating gives CASSRSGQGAHTF.

The chain recombines TRBV5-4 with TRBJ2-5, with TRBD2 matching 10 bases. Germline CDR1 and CDR2: SGHNT and YYREEE (reference sequence). J was trimmed by 7 bases and V by 3 bases; bases with no gene match: 12. The CDR3 totals 16 residues. This CDR3 reads CASSSRAGGEGGTQYF. The CDR3 DNA reads TGTGCCAGCAGCTCGAGAGCGGGGGGGGAGGGAGGGACCCAGTACTTC. The full variable domain, its missing parts supplied by reference TRBV5-4 and TRBJ2-5, is ETGVTQSPTHLIKTRGQQVTLRCSSQSGHNTVSWYQQALGQGPQFIFQYYREEENGRGNFPPRFSGLQFPNYSSELNVNALELDDSALYLCASSSRAGGEGGTQYFGPGTRLLVL.